This TCR beta chain was documented in a study of neurological immune-mediated disorders. General observations from the study: Private repertoires in all groups were suggested by the finding that expanded clones across subjects shared no CDR3 amino acid sequences.

This clonotype occurred many times. Its antigen is unidentified. Healthy controls comprised blood bank volunteers in Maryland, USA. The CDR3 is 12 residues long. Germline CDR1 and CDR2: ENHRY and SYGVKD. Trimming took 8 bases from V and 0 from J, leaving 5 bases between them. Over 170 million TCR-beta sequences from 15-18 subjects were obtained in each sequencing run. TCRdb itself ran the 5' RACE reads through MiXCR, one entry per CDR3 protein. The sample records 40,000 to 45,000 distinct CDR3 sequences, about 6.9% being singletons. Sequenced sample: CD4+ T cells from blood. This clonotype was sampled from a woman aged 40 to 49 in good health. The V and J genes are TRBV10-3 and TRBJ1-5; D call uncertain. The CDR3 region is CAIAGSNQPQHF. CDR3 in DNA: TGTGCCATCGCTGGTAGCAATCAGCCCCAGCATTTT.